Sequencing of this TCR beta chain was carried out in a study of spatial heterogeneity in lung cancer. Study information: Untreated early-stage non-small cell lung cancer patients, fewer than 85 in total, were the donors. Overall study findings and caveats: At resection, ubiquitous expanded tumor TCRs appeared in blood more than at follow-up.

Sample time point: blood at routine non-recurrence follow-up after resection. Whole RNA came from tumor, nontumor lung or frozen PBMC and was sequenced without being sorted. Via MiXCR, TCRdb re-called the 5' RACE reads, giving one row per CDR3 protein. The sample has 35,000 to 45,000 distinct CDR3 sequences; 6% to 9.5% are singletons. The CDR3 contains 16 residues. Germline CDR1 reads SGDLS; CDR2 reads YYNGEE. V gave up 4 bases and J gave up 0 bases, with 14 bases separating them. This clonotype was counted ten times or more. The antigen is undetermined. The sequencing here drew on PBMCs, taken at follow-up. This receptor was taken from a male donor with early-stage non-small cell lung cancer. The chain joins TRBV9 to TRBJ1-3; possible D gene TRBD1, 5 bases. The chain's CDR3 is CASSRWAGFSGNTIYF. As DNA, the CDR3 is TGTGCCAGCAGCCGGTGGGCAGGGTTCTCTGGAAACACCATATATTTT.